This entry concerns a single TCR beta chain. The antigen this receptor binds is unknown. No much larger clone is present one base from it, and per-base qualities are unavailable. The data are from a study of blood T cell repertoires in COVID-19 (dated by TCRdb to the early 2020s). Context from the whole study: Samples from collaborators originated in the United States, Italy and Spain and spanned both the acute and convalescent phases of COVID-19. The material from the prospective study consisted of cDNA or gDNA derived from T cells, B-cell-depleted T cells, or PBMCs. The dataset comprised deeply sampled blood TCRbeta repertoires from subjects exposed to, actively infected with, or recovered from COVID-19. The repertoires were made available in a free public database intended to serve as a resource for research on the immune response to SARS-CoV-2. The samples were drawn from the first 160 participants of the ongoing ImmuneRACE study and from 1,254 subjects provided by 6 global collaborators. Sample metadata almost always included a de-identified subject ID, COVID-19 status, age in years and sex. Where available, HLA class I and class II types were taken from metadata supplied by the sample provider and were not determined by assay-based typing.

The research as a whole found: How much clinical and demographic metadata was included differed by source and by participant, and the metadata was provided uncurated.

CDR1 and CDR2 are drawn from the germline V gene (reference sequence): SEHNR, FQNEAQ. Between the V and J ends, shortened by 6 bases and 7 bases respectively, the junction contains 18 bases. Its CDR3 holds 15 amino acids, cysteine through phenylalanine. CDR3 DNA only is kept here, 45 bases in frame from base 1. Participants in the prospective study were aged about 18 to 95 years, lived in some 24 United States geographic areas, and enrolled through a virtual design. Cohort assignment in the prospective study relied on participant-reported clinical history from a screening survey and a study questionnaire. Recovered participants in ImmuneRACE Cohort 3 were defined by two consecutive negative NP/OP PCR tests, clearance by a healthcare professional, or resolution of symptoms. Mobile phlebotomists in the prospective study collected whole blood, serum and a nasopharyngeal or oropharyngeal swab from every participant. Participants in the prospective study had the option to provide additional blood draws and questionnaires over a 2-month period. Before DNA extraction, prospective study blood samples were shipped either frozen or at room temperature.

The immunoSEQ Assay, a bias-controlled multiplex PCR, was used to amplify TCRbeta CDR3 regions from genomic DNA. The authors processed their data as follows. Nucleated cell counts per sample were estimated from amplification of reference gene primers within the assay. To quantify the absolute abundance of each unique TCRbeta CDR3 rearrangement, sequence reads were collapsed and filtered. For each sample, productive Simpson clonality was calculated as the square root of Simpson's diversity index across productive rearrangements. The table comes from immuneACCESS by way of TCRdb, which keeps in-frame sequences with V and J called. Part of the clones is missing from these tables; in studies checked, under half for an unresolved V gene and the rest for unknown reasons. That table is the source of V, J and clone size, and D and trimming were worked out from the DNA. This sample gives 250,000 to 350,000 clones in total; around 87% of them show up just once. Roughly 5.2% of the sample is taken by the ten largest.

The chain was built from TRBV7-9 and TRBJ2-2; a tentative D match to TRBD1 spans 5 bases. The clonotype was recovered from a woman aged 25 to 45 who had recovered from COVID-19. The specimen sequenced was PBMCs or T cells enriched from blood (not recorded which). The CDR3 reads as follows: CASSVLQGFNGELFF. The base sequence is TGTGCCAGCAGTGTTTTGCAGGGATTTAACGGGGAGCTGTTTTTT.